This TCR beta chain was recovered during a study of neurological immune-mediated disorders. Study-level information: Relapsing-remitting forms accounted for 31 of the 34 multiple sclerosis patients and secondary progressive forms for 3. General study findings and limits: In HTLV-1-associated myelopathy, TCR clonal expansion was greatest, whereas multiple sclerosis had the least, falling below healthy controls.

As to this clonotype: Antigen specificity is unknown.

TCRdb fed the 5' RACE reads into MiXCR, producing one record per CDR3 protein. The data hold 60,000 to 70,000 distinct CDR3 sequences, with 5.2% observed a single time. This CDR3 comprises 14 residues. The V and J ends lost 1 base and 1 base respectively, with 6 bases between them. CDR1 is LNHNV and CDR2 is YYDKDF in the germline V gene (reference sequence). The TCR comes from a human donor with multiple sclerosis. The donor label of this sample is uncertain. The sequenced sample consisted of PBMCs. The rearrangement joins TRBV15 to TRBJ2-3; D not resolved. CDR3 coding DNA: TGTGCCACCAGCAGAGGGTGGGGCACAGATACGCAGTATTTT. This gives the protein CATSRGWGTDTQYF.